This record covers a single T cell receptor beta chain. Its antigen is currently unknown. Germline values: CDR1 SEHNR, CDR2 FQNEAQ (reference sequence). This CDR3 contains 13 residues. Trimming shortened V by 3 bases and J by 3 bases, and 9 bases separated the two germline ends. The sample comes from a study of cytomegalovirus exposure and HLA in healthy donors. The study's findings and limits: Per a later analysis, 15,000 to 20,000 TCR beta sequences showed association with HLA alleles at 0.05 false discovery rate.

It was with 60 Vbeta and 13 Jbeta primers that the PCR ran. Libraries were prepared by immunoSEQ multiplex PCR; TCRdb keeps only in-frame clonotypes and omits some of them. Counted here are some 160,000 clones, around 84% occurring once; the ten biggest clones make up 2% to 3%. The receptor was isolated from a boy aged 2 to 10 in good health and CMV-seronegative. J is TRBJ2-7 and V is TRBV7-9; weak D call: TRBD1 (5 bases). The specimen was PBMCs. Written as DNA, the CDR3 is TGTGCCAGCAGCTTTGGCAGGGTCTACGAGCAGTACTTC. It specifies CASSFGRVYEQYF. The entire variable domain, with the rest obtained from reference TRBV7-9 and TRBJ2-7, is as follows: DTGVSQNPRHKITKRGQNVTFRCDPISEHNRLYWYRQTLGQGPEFLTYFQNEAQLEKSRLLSDRFSAERPKGSFSTLEIQRTEQGDSAMYLCASSFGRVYEQYFGPGTRLTVT.